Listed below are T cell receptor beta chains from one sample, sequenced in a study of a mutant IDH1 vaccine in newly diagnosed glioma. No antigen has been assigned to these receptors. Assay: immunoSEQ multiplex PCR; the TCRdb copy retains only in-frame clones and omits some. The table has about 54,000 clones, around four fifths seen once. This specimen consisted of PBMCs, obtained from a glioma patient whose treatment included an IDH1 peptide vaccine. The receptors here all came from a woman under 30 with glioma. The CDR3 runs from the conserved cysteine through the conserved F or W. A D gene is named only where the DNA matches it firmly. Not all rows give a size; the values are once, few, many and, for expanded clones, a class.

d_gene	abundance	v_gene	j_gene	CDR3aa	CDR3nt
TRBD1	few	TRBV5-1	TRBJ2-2	CASRVQGAGELFF	TGCGCCAGCAGGGTTCAGGGGGCCGGGGAGCTGTTTTTT
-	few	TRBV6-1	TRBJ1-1	CASSLMIGATEAFF	TGTGCCAGCAGCCTCATGATAGGGGCCACTGAAGCTTTCTTT
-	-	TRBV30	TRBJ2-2	CAWSERLNTGELFF	TGTGCCTGGAGTGAGAGGCTTAACACCGGGGAGCTGTTTTTT
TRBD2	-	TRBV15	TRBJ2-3	CATSLSGGAVDTQYF	TGTGCCACCAGCCTTAGCGGGGGGGCCGTGGATACGCAGTATTTT
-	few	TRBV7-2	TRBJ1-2	CASSPKVYLDGYTF	TGTGCCAGCAGCCCAAAGGTTTACCTAGATGGCTACACCTTC
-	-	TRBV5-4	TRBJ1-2	CASSVPGPTAGYTF	TGTGCCAGCAGCGTGCCGGGACCGACGGCTGGCTACACCTTC
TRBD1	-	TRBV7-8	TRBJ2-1	CASSRRQGNEQFF	TGTGCCAGCAGCAGGCGACAGGGGAACGAGCAGTTCTTC
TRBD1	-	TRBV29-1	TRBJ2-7	CSVAGQGYEQYF	TGCAGCGTGGCGGGACAGGGTTACGAGCAGTACTTC
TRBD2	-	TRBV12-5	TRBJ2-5	CASGLTPLAGGLVRKETQYF	TGTGCTAGTGGTTTGACCCCCCTAGCGGGAGGGCTCGTAAGAAAAGAGACCCAGTACTTC
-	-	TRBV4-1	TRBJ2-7	CASSQGQTYEQYF	TGCGCCAGCAGCCAAGGACAGACCTACGAGCAGTACTTC
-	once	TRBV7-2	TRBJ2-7	CASSLGDPSYEQYF	TGTGCCAGCAGCTTGGGCGACCCAAGTTACGAGCAGTACTTC
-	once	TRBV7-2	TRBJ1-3	CASSLDLGEGNTIYF	TGTGCCAGCAGCTTGGACCTAGGGGAGGGAAACACCATATATTTT
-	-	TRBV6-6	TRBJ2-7	CASTTNYEQYF	TGTGCCAGCACCACCAACTACGAGCAGTACTTC
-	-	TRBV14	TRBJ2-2	CASSPVNTGELFF	TGTGCCAGCAGCCCTGTGAACACCGGGGAGCTGTTTTTT
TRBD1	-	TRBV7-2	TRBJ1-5	CASSPRTGANSNQPQHF	TGTGCCAGCAGCCCGCGGACAGGGGCGAATAGCAATCAGCCCCAGCATTTT
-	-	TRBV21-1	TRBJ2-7	CASSRGQGAFSYEQYF	TGTGCCAGCAGCAGGGGACAGGGGGCGTTCTCCTACGAGCAGTACTTC
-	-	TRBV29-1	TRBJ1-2	CSVEDRLDYGYTF	TGCAGCGTTGAGGACCGCCTAGACTATGGCTACACCTTC
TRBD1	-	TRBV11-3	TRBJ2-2	CASSATGVGTGELFF	TGTGCCAGCAGCGCTACAGGGGTTGGCACCGGGGAGCTGTTTTTT
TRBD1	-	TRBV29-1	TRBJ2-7	CSVATGGVYEQYF	TGCAGCGTTGCGACAGGGGGGGTCTACGAGCAGTACTTC
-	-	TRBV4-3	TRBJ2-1	CASSEGSNEQFF	TGCGCCAGCAGCGAAGGGTCTAATGAGCAGTTCTTC
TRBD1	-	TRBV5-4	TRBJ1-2	CASSSLRQGNYGYTF	TGTGCCAGCAGCTCGCTTCGACAGGGTAACTATGGCTACACCTTC
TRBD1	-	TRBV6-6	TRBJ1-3	CASSKHLDRAGNTIYF	TGTGCCAGCAGTAAGCACCTTGACAGGGCTGGAAACACCATATATTTT
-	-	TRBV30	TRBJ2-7	CAWSVPPQSGEQYF	TGTGCCTGGAGTGTACCCCCGCAATCGGGGGAGCAGTACTTC
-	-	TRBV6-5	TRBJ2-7	CASSKSRVHEQYF	TGTGCCAGCAGTAAGAGCAGGGTTCACGAGCAGTACTTC
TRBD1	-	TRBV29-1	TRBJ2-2	CSVAGQGNTGELFF	TGCAGCGTTGCCGGACAGGGGAACACCGGGGAGCTGTTTTTT
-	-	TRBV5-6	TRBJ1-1	CASSLELTGNTEAFF	TGTGCCAGCAGCTTGGAACTCACAGGGAACACTGAAGCTTTCTTT
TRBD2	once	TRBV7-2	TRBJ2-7	CASSRGTSGLGGSYEQYF	TGTGCCAGCAGCCGAGGGACTAGCGGATTAGGGGGCTCCTACGAGCAGTACTTC
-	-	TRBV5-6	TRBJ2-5	CASSFEQTQYF	TGTGCCAGCAGCTTCGAGCAGACCCAGTACTTC
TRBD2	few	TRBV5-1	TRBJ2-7	CASSFDSGGTLYEQYF	TGCGCCAGCAGCTTCGATAGCGGGGGAACCCTCTACGAGCAGTACTTC
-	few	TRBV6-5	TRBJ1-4	CASSYRNEKLFF	TGTGCCAGCAGTTATAGGAATGAAAAACTGTTTTTT
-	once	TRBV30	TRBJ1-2	CAWSGTNYGYTF	TGTGCCTGGAGTGGGACTAACTATGGCTACACCTTC
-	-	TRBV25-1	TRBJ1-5	CATSTGSYSNQPQHF	TGTGCCACCTCAACAGGGTCCTATAGCAATCAGCCCCAGCATTTT
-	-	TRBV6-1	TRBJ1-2	CASREGFYGYTF	TGTGCCAGCAGGGAGGGATTCTATGGCTACACCTTC
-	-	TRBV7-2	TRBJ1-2	CASSYGVWYGYTF	TGTGCCAGCAGCTATGGAGTGTGGTATGGCTACACCTTC
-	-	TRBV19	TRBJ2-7	CASSIGGDEQYF	TGTGCCAGTAGTATAGGAGGGGACGAGCAGTACTTC
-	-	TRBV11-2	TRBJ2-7	CASSFGGYRYEQYF	TGTGCCAGCAGCTTCGGGGGCTACCGGTACGAGCAGTACTTC
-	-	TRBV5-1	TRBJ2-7	CASSLGGQSLLEQYF	TGCGCCAGCAGCTTGGGCGGACAGTCCCTCCTCGAGCAGTACTTC
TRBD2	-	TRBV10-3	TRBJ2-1	CAISAGERGNEQFF	TGTGCCATCTCTGCGGGAGAGAGGGGCAATGAGCAGTTCTTC
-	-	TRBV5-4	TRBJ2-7	CASSSLGTESYEQYF	TGTGCCAGCAGCTCGCTCGGGACTGAGTCCTACGAGCAGTACTTC
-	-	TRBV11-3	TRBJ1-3	CASSPRQAGNTIYF	TGTGCCAGCAGCCCGCGGCAGGCTGGAAACACCATATATTTT
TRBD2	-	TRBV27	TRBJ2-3	CASTTGARGFTDTQYF	TGTGCCAGCACCACTGGGGCGCGGGGGTTCACAGATACGCAGTATTTT
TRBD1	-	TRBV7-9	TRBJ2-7	CASSTTGYEQYF	TGTGCCAGCAGCACGACAGGGTACGAGCAGTACTTC
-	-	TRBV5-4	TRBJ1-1	CASSLAGQPFEAFF	TGTGCCAGCAGCTTGGCCGGGCAGCCATTTGAAGCTTTCTTT
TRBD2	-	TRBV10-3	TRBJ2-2	CAISETSGAAAGELFF	TGTGCCATCAGTGAGACTAGCGGGGCGGCTGCCGGGGAGCTGTTTTTT
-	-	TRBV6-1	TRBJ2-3	CASNQLVTDTQYF	TGTGCCAGCAATCAACTTGTTACAGATACGCAGTATTTT
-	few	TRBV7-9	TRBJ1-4	CASSWPPGSNEKLFF	TGTGCCAGCAGCTGGCCCCCAGGGTCTAATGAAAAACTGTTTTTT
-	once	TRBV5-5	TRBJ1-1	CASSPRPYRDIMNTEAFF	TGTGCCAGCAGCCCTAGGCCCTACAGGGATATCATGAACACTGAAGCTTTCTTT
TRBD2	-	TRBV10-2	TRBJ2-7	CASSGGRVSEQYF	TGCGCCAGCAGTGGCGGGAGGGTTTCCGAGCAGTACTTC
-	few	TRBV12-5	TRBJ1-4	CASGPNREKLFF	TGTGCTAGTGGCCCCAACCGGGAAAAACTGTTTTTT
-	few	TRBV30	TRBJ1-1	CAWRPTLGTEAFF	TGTGCCTGGAGGCCCACCCTGGGGACTGAAGCTTTCTTT